The 2 T cell receptor beta chains listed next were all sequenced from one sample in a study of yellow fever vaccine responses in identical twins. Using its own MiXCR run on the RT-PCR reads, TCRdb lists one record per CDR3 protein. The sample yields approximately 32,000 distinct CDR3 sequences, less than 70% seen once. The sample consisted of T cells from blood (PBMCs), unsorted or a sorted subset (not recorded which), taken before or after yellow fever vaccination (not recorded which). The receptors originated from a woman aged 18-30 years who received the yellow fever vaccine.

The rearrangement joins TRBV20-1 to TRBJ2-3, with D possibly called TRBD1 or TRBD2 (5 bases each). Trimming shortened V by 4 bases and J by 1 base, and 9 bases separated the two germline ends. Germline V CDR1 and CDR2: DFQATT, SNEGSKA (reference sequence). CDR3 size: 13 residues. Written as DNA, the CDR3 is TGCAGTGCTAACCGGGACCGCACAGATACGCAGTATTTT. Amino acids: CSANRDRTDTQYF.

This clonotype appeared a few times. The chain carries TRBV18 and TRBJ1-1, with TRBD1 matching 8 bases. CDR1 and CDR2 (germline): KGHSH, LQKENI. CDR3 length: 13 amino acids. The V gene end was trimmed by 2 bases and the J gene end by 5 bases; junction bases not matched to a gene: 1. CDR3 sequence (DNA): TGTGCCAGCTCACCAAGGGACAGGACTGAAGCTTTCTTT. This encodes CASSPRDRTEAFF.